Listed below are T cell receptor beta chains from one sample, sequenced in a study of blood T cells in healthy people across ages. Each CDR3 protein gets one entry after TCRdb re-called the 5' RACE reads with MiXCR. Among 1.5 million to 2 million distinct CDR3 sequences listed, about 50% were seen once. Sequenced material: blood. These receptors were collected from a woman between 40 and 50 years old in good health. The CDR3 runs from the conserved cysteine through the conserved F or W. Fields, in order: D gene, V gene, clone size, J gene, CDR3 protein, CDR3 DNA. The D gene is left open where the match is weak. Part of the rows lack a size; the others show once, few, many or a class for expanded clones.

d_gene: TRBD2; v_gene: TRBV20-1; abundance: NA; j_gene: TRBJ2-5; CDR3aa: CSARTSGGIQETQYF; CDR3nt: TGCAGTGCTAGAACTAGCGGGGGGATCCAAGAGACCCAGTACTTC
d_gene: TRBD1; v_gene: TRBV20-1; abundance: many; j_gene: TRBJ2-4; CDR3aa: CSARDRDIQYF; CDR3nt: TGCAGTGCCAGGGACAGGGACATTCAGTACTTC
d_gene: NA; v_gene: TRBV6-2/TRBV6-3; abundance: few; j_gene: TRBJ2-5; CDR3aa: CASSSILGGTQETQYF; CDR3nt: TGTGCCAGCAGTTCGATCCTCGGAGGGACGCAAGAGACCCAGTACTTC
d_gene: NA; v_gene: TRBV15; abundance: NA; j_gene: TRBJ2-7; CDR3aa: CATSRETGPGWYEQYF; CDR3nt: TGTGCCACCAGCAGAGAAACAGGCCCAGGTTGGTACGAGCAGTACTTC
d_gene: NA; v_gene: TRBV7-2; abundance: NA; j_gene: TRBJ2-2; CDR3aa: CAHPRLANTGELFF; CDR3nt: TGTGCCCACCCACGACTAGCGAACACCGGGGAGCTGTTTTTT
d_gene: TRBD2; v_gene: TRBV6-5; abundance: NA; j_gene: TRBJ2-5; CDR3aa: CASSYGGSGGGETQYF; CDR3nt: TGTGCCAGCAGTTACGGGGGTAGCGGGGGGGGAGAGACCCAGTACTTC
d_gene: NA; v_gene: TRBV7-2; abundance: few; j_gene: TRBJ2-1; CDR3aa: CASLSLYNEQFF; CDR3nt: TGTGCCAGCTTGAGCCTTTACAATGAGCAGTTCTTC
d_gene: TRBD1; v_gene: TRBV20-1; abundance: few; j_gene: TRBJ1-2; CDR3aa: CSAPINVGRKDRGVGGYTF; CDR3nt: TGCAGTGCCCCGATTAACGTTGGACGTAAAGACAGGGGTGTGGGTGGCTACACCTTC
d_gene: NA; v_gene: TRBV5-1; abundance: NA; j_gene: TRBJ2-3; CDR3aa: CASRLMPETDTQYF; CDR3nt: TGCGCCAGCAGATTAATGCCAGAGACAGATACGCAGTATTTT
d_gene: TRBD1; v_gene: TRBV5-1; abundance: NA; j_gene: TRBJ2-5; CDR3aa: CASTPLGDSLRKQYF; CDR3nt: TGCGCCAGCACCCCCCTGGGGGACAGTCTGAGGAAGCAGTACTTC
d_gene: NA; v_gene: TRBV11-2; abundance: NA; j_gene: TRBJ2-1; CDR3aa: CASSLVGGVRSSYNEQFF; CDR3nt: TGTGCCAGCAGCTTAGTAGGCGGCGTCCGAAGCTCCTACAATGAGCAGTTCTTC
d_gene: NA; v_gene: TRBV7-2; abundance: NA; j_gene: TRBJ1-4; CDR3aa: CASSLSSGAPTDEKLFF; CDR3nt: TGTGCCAGCAGCCTAAGCTCAGGGGCCCCAACTGATGAAAAACTGTTTTTT
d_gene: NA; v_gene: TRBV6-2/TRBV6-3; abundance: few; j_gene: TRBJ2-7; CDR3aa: CASRGALSGVSYEQYF; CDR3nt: TGTGCCAGCAGGGGAGCATTGAGCGGTGTATCCTACGAGCAGTACTTC
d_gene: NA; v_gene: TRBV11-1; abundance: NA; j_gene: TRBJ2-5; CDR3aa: CASSLGAAGQETQYF; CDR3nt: TGTGCCAGCAGCTTAGGTGCAGCGGGTCAAGAGACCCAGTACTTC
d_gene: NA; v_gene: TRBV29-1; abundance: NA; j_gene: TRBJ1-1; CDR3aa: CSVRRTIYEAFF; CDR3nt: TGCAGCGTTCGAAGGACGATTTATGAAGCTTTCTTT
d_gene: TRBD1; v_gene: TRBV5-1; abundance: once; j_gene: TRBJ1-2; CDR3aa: CASSLGGTDRFNGYTF; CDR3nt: TGCGCCAGCAGCTTGGGGGGGACAGACCGCTTCAATGGCTACACCTTC
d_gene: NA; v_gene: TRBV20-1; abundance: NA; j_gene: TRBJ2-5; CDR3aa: CSAPDSVGAQYF; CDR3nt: TGCAGTGCCCCCGACAGTGTGGGCGCCCAGTACTTC
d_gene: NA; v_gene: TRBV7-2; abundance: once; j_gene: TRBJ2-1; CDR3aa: CASSLASGFSYNEQFF; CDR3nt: TGTGCCAGCAGCTTAGCTAGCGGCTTCTCCTACAATGAGCAGTTCTTC
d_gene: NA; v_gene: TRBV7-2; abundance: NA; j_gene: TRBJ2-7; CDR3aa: CASSLVRGAGEQYF; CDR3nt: TGTGCCAGCAGCTTAGTAAGGGGGGCAGGGGAGCAGTACTTC
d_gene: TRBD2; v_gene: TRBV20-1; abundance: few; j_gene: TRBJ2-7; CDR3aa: CSARGLTGVPYEQYF; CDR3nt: TGCAGTGCTAGGGGACTAACGGGGGTGCCCTACGAGCAGTACTTC
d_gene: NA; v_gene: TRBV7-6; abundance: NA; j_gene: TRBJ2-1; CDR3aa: CASSQWTDSSYNEQFF; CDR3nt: TGTGCCAGCAGCCAATGGACTGACAGCTCCTACAATGAGCAGTTCTTC
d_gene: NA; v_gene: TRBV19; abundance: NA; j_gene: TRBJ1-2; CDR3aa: CASSIVGDGYTF; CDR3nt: TGTGCCAGTAGCATCGTGGGGGACGGCTACACCTTC
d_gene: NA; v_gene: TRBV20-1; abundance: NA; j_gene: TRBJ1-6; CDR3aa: CSARGNRIGPLSNSPLHF; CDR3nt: TGCAGTGCTAGAGGGAATCGAATCGGTCCTTTGAGTAATTCACCCCTCCACTTT
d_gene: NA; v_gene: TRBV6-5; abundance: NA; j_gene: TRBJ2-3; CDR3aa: CASRRGQVTDTQYF; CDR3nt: TGTGCCAGCAGGAGGGGACAAGTCACAGATACGCAGTATTTT
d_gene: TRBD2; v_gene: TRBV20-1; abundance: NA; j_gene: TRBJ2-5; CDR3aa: CSASRSGGVGETQYF; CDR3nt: TGCAGTGCTTCCCGTAGCGGGGGAGTTGGGGAGACCCAGTACTTC
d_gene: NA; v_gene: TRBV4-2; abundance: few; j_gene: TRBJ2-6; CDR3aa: CASSHGGISGANVLTF; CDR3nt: TGTGCCAGCAGCCACGGAGGGATCTCTGGGGCCAACGTCCTGACTTTC
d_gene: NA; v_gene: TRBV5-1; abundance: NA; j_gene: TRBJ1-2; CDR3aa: CASSSNRAPNYGYTF; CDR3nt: TGCGCCAGCAGCTCAAACCGGGCTCCTAACTATGGCTACACCTTC
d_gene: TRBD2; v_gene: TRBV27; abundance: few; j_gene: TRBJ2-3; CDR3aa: CASSVGGKGDTQYF; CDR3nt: TGTGCCAGCAGTGTCGGGGGGAAAGGAGATACGCAGTATTTT
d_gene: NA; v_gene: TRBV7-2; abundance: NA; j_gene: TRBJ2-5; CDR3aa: CASSLGAGELQETQYF; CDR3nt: TGTGCCAGCAGCTTAGGGGCTGGGGAGCTTCAAGAGACCCAGTACTTC
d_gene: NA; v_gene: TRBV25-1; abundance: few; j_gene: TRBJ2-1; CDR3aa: CASSEMAGPTTYNEQFF; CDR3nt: TGTGCCAGCAGTGAAATGGCAGGACCGACCACCTACAATGAGCAGTTCTTC
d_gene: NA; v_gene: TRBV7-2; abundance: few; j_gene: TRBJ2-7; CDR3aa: CASSSLVNPVGPYEQYF; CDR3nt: TGTGCCAGCAGCTCCTTAGTTAACCCCGTGGGCCCATACGAGCAGTACTTC
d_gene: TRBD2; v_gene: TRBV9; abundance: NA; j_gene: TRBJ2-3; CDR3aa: CASSVMGLAGDTQYF; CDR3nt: TGTGCCAGCAGCGTAATGGGTCTAGCGGGAGATACGCAGTATTTT
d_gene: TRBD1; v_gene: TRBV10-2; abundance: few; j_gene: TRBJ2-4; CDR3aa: CASSEPGQGAAKNIQYF; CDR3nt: TGCGCCAGCAGTGAACCGGGACAGGGGGCAGCCAAAAACATTCAGTACTTC
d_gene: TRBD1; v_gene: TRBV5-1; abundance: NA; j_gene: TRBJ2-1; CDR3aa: CASSFTGGAGNEQFF; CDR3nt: TGCGCCAGCAGCTTTACAGGGGGCGCCGGCAATGAGCAGTTCTTC
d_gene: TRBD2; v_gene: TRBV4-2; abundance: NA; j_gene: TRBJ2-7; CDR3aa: CASSQAPSGASSYNEQYF; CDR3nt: TGTGCCAGCAGCCAAGCCCCTAGCGGGGCAAGCTCCTACAATGAGCAGTACTTC
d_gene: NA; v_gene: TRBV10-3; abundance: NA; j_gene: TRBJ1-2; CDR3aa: CAISESGTGSNSNYGYTF; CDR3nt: TGTGCCATCAGTGAGTCTGGGACGGGAAGTAACTCTAACTATGGCTACACCTTC
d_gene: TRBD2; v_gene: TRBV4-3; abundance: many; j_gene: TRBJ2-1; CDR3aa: CASSQDLGGGGNEQFF; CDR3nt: TGTGCCAGCAGCCAAGATCTTGGCGGGGGGGGCAATGAGCAGTTCTTC
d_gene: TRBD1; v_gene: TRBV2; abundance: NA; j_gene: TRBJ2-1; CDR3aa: CASSRPGTDNEQFF; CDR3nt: TGTGCCAGCAGTAGACCCGGGACAGACAATGAGCAGTTCTTC
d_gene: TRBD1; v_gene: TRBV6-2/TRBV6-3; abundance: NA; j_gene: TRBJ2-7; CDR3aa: CASSSPLGQGSREQYF; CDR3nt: TGTGCCAGCAGTTCCCCCCTGGGACAGGGCTCGAGAGAGCAGTACTTC
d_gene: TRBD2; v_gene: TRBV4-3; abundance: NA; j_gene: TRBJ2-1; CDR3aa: CASSPSVAGVNEQFF; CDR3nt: TGCGCCAGCAGCCCGTCGGTAGCGGGGGTAAATGAGCAGTTCTTC
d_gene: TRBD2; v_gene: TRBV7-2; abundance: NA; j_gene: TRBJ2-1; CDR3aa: CASSLVGSGDNEQFF; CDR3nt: TGTGCCAGCAGCTTAGTGGGTAGCGGGGATAATGAGCAGTTCTTC
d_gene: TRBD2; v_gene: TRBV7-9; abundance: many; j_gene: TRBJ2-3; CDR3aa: CASSERGSTDTQYF; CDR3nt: TGTGCCAGCAGCGAGCGGGGGAGCACAGATACGCAGTATTTT
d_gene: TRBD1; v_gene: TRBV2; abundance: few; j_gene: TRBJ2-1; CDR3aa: CASSESPPGTELNNEQFF; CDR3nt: TGTGCCAGCAGTGAAAGTCCTCCCGGGACAGAGCTAAACAATGAGCAGTTCTTC
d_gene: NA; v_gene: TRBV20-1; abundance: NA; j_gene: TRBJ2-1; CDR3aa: CSALQYNEQFF; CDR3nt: TGCAGTGCTCTTCAATACAATGAGCAGTTCTTC
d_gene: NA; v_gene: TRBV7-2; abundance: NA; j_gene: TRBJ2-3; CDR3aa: CASSLSRTTDTQYF; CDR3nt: TGTGCCAGCAGCTTATCCCGGACCACAGATACGCAGTATTTT
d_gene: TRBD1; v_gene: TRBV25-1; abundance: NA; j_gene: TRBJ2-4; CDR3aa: CASSVGRTGLAKNIQYF; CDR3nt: TGTGCCAGCAGTGTGGGGAGGACAGGGCTAGCCAAAAACATTCAGTACTTC
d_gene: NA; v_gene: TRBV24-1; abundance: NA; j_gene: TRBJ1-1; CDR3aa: CATSEGGKNTEAFF; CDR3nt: TGTGCCACCAGTGAGGGGGGTAAGAACACTGAAGCTTTCTTT
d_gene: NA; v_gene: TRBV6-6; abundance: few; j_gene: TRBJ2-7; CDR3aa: CASSPGKLLSEQYF; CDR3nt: TGTGCCAGCAGTCCGGGGAAACTCCTCTCCGAGCAGTACTTC
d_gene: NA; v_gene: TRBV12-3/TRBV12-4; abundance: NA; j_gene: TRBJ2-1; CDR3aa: CASSLDLGVKFF; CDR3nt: TGTGCCAGCAGTTTAGATCTAGGGGTGAAGTTCTTC
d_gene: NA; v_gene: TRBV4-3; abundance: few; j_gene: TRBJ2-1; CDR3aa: CASSQDRGPWDEQFF; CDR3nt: TGCGCCAGCAGCCAAGACCGGGGGCCGTGGGATGAGCAGTTCTTC
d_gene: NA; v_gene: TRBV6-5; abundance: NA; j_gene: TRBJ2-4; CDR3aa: CASSGYGDRKNIQYF; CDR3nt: TGTGCCAGCAGTGGATACGGTGACAGGAAAAACATTCAGTACTTC
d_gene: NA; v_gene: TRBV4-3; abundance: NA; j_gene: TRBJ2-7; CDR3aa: CASSRDVVTVYEQYF; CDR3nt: TGCGCCAGCAGCCGAGACGTAGTGACAGTCTACGAGCAGTACTTC
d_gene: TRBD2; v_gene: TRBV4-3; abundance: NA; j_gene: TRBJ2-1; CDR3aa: CASSRRKAGAYNEQFF; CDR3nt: TGCGCCAGCAGTCGGAGAAAAGCGGGGGCGTACAATGAGCAGTTCTTC
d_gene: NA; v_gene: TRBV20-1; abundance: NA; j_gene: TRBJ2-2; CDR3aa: CSAHRPGVFPGELFF; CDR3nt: TGCAGTGCCCATCGCCCAGGGGTATTCCCCGGGGAGCTGTTTTTT
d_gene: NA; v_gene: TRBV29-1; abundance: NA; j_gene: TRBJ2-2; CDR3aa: CSAERSGANTGELFF; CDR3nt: TGCAGCGCCGAACGCTCAGGGGCGAACACCGGGGAGCTGTTTTTT
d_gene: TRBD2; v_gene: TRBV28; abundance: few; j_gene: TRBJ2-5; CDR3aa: CASSLGTSGGAGQETQYF; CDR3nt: TGTGCCAGCAGTTTAGGGACTAGCGGGGGGGCTGGACAAGAGACCCAGTACTTC
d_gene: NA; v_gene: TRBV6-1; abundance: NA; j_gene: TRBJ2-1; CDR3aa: CASSPGRESAGYNEQFF; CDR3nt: TGTGCCAGCAGCCCGGGGCGGGAATCCGCGGGGTACAATGAGCAGTTCTTC